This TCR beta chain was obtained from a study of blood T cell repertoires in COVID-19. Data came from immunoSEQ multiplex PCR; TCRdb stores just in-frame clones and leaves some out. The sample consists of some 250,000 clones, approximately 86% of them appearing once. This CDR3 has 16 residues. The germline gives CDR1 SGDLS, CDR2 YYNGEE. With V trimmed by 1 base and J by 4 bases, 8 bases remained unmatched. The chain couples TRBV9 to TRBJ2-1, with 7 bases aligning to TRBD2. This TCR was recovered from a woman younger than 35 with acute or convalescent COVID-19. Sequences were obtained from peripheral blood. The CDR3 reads CASSVMGGTTYNEQFF. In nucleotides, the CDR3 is TGTGCCAGCAGCGTAATGGGGGGGACGACATACAATGAGCAGTTCTTC.